Included here is one T cell receptor (beta chain) sequence, with context. Its antigen remains unknown. The sample comes from a study of T cells in localized non-small cell lung cancer. Study-wide findings and caveats: Tumor samples were not multi-region, leaving intratumor heterogeneity unexcluded. Within adjacent lung there appeared a median around 55 of the top 100 tumor clones. Elevated blood T cell density was associated with longer overall survival. Uninvolved nearby lung showed the greatest T cell clonality, exceeding that found in tumor.

Here immunoSEQ multiplex PCR was the method, and the copy in TCRdb shows in-frame clones only, minus some. The sample records under 40,000 clones, almost 90% being singletons. Between the trimmed V and J ends, which lost 3 bases and 3 bases, there was a span of 11 bases. The CDR3 totals 15 residues. Germline lookup yields CDR1 MNHEY and CDR2 SMNVEV (reference sequence). The chain employs TRBV27 and TRBJ1-4; no reliable D call. The source of this sequence is a woman aged 35-75 years with stage I lung adenocarcinoma. Sequences were derived from peripheral blood, sampled before any cancer treatment. CDR3 DNA: TGTGCCAGCAGTTTGGGTTTTTCGGCTAATGAAAAACTGTTTTTT. Protein sequence: CASSLGFSANEKLFF.